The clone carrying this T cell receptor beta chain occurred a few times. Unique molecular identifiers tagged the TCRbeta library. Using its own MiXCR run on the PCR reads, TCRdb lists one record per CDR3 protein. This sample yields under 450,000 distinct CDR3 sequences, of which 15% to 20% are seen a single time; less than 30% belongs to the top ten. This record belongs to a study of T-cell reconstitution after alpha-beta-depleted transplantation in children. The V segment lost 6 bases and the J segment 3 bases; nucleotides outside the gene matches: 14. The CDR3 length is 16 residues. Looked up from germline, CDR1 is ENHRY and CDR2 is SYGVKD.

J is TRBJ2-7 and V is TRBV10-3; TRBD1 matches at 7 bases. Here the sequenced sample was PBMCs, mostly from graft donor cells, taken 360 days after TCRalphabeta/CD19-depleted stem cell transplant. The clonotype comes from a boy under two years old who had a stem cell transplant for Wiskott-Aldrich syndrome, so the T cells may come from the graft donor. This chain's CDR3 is CAISQAYRGESYEQYF. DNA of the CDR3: TGTGCCATCAGCCAGGCCTACAGGGGCGAGAGCTACGAGCAGTACTTC.